This TCR beta chain was captured in a study of stem cell transplantation in POMP-related autoinflammatory disease. Overall study context: Defective thymoproteasomes were hypothesized to impair CD8+ T-cell positive selection. Study-wide points: Patients with PRAID showed a restricted number of unique TRB V-J gene pairings. PRAID patients trended toward lower TRB diversity and higher clonality in all analyzed T-cell subsets.

In germline, CDR1 is SNHLY, CDR2 FYNNEI. There are 15 residues in the CDR3. Clones were sequenced by immunoSEQ multiplex PCR, and TCRdb holds only the in-frame ones, with some missing. The sample records about 6,900 clones, 75% to 90% being singletons. Only one count was recorded for this clone. Its antigen remains unidentified. A junction end diverges from the germline sequence, so it may reflect a read error. The chain carries TRBV2 and TRBJ1-2, with 7 bases matching TRBD1. Sequencing was carried out using a CXCR5-defined cell subset from PBMCs. This sequence originates from a human donor in good health. DNA of the CDR3: TGTGCCAGCAGAGAAGACAGGGCGGTTTACTATGGCTACACCTTC. Translated: CASREDRAVYYGYTF.